This T cell receptor beta chain stems from a study of T cell changes during pregnancy in multiple sclerosis. Trimming took off 6 bases at V and 4 bases at J, with 16 bases between the two ends. The CDR3 runs to 14 residues. CDR1 LNHDA and CDR2 SQIVND come from the germline V gene (reference sequence). TCRdb's copy holds only in-frame clones and misses some; the assay was immunoSEQ multiplex PCR. The sample lists about 59,000 clones; just under 90% were seen once. This chain connects TRBV19 to TRBJ2-7, with D possibly matching TRBD1 (5 bases). The sample comprised peripheral blood from another person, used as feeder cells. The source is a human donor whose cells served as feeder cells for cultures in a pregnancy study. The CDR3 loop reads CASSPQAWGYEQYF. For the CDR3, the DNA is TGTGCCAGTAGCCCACAGGCGTGGGGATACGAGCAGTACTTC. Filled out from reference TRBV19 and TRBJ2-7, the complete variable domain reads DGGITQSPKYLFRKEGQNVTLSCEQNLNHDAMYWYRQDPGQGLRLIYYSQIVNDFQKGDIAEGYSVSREKKESFPLTVTSAQKNPTAFYLCASSPQAWGYEQYFGPGTRLTVT.